This entry is about one T cell receptor (beta chain). Its antigen is currently unknown. Germline loops: CDR1 SEHNR, CDR2 FQNEAQ (reference sequence). With V trimmed by 1 base and J by 1 base, 1 base remained unmatched. The CDR3 runs to 15 residues. The PCR had 60 Vbeta and 13 Jbeta primers. Generated by immunoSEQ multiplex PCR, the TCRdb table keeps only in-frame clones and is missing some. The sample lists 200,000 to 250,000 clones, approximately 70% occurring once. These data originate in a study of cytomegalovirus exposure and HLA in healthy donors. About the study: Unique TCRs from HLA-typed donors, about 78 million of them, were held in an early data release. General study points: In vitro testing confirmed a few CMV-associated chains as specific for CMV antigens. With later analysis, a missense DCLRE1C variant became linked to TCR beta V- and J-gene trimming. Some public TCRs appeared in many individuals, while most sequences were rare.

This chain connects TRBV7-9 to TRBJ2-3; 8 bases match TRBD1. Material for sequencing was PBMCs. The clonotype was recovered from a woman aged 25 to 39 in good health and CMV-seronegative. The CDR3 here is CASSLVTGGTDTQYF. The CDR3 DNA is TGTGCCAGCAGCTTAGTGACAGGGGGCACAGATACGCAGTATTTT.